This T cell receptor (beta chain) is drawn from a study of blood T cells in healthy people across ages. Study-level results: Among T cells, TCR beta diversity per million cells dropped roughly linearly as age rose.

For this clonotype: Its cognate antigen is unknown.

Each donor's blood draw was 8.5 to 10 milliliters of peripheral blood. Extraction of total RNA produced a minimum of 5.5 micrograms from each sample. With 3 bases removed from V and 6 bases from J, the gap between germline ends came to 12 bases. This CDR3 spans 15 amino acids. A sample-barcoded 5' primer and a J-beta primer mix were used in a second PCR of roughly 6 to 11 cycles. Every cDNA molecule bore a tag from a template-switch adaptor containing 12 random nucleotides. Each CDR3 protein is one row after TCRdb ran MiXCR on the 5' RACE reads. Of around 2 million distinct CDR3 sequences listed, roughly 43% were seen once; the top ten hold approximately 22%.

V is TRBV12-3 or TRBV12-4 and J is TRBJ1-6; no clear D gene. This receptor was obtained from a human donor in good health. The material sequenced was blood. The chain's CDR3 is CASSLTEGCNSPLHF. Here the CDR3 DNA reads TGTGCCAGCAGTTTGACGGAGGGATGTAATTCACCCCTCCACTTT.